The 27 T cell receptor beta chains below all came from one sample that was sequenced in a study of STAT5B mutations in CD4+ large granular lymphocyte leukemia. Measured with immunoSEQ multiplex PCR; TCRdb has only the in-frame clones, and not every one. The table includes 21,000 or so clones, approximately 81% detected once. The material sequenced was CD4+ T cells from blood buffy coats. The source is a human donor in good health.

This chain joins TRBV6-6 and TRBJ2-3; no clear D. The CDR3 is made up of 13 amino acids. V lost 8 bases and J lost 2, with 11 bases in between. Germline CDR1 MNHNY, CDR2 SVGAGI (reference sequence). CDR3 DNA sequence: TGTGCCAGCCGGTGGGGTAACACAGATACGCAGTATTTT. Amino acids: CASRWGNTDTQYF.

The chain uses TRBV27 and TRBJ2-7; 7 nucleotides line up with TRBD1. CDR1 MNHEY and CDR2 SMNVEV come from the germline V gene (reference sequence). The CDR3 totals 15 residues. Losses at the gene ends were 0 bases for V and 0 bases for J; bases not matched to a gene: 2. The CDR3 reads CASSLSTGYSYEQYF. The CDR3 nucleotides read TGTGCCAGCAGTTTATCGACAGGGTACTCCTACGAGCAGTACTTC.

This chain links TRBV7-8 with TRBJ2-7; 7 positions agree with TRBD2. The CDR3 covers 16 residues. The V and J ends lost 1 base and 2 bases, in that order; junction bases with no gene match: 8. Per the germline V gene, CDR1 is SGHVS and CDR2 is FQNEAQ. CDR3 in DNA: TGTGCCAGCAGCTTAGAGTCCGGAGCGGGAACCTACGAGCAGTACTTC. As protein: CASSLESGAGTYEQYF.

CDR3 DNA: TGTGCCAGCAGCTTAGATCGGGCCTTCGGCACAGATACGCAGTATTTT. Translation gives CASSLDRAFGTDTQYF. The chain joins TRBV7-6 to TRBJ2-3; D gene uncertain. CDR1 and CDR2 from the germline V gene are SGHVS and FNYEAQ. CDR3 length: 16 amino acids. Trimming shortened V by 1 base and J by 1 base, and 12 bases separated the two germline ends.

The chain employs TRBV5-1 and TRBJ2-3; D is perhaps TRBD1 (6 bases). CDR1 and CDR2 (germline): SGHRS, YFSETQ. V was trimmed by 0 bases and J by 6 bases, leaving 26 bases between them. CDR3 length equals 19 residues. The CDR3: CASSLDWTLRDRTRDTQYF. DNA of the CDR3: TGCGCCAGCAGCTTGGATTGGACCCTCCGAGACAGGACGAGGGATACGCAGTATTTT.

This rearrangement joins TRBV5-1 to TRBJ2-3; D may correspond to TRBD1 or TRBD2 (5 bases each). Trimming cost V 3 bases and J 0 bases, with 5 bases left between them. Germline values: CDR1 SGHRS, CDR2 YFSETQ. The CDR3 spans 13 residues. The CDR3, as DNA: TGCGCCAGCAGCTGGGGGAGCACAGATACGCAGTATTTT. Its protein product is CASSWGSTDTQYF.

The CDR3 DNA reads as TGTGCCAGCACCACGGGGCCCCTAGGGAATGAAAAACTGTTTTTT. Protein product: CASTTGPLGNEKLFF. The chain couples TRBV6-1 to TRBJ1-4, with D possibly matching TRBD1 (5 bases). Looked up from germline, CDR1 is MNHNS and CDR2 is SASEGT. The ends were cut back, 7 bases at V and 5 bases at J, with 17 bases in the middle. The CDR3 is made up of 15 amino acids.

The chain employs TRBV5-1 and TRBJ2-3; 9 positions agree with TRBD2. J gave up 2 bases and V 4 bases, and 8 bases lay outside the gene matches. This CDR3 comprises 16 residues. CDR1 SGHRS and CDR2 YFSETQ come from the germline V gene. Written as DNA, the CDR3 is TGCGCCAGCAGCACTTACGCGGGAGGGATCACAGATACGCAGTATTTT. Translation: CASSTYAGGITDTQYF.

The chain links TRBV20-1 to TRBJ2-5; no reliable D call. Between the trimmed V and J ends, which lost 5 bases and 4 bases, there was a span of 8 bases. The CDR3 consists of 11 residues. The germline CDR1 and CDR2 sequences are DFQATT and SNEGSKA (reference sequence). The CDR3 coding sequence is TGCAGTGCTTCCCTTATAGAGACCCAGTACTTC. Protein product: CSASLIETQYF.

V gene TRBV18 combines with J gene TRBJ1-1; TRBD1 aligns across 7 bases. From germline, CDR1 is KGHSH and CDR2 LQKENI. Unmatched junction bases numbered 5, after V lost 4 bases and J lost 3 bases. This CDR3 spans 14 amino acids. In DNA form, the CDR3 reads TGTGCCAGCTCACGACAGGGACGGGACACTGAAGCTTTCTTT. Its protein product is CASSRQGRDTEAFF.

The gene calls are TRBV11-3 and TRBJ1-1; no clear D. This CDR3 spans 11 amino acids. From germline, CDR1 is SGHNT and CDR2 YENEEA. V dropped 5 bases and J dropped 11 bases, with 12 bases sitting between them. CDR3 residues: CASSLNFRAFF. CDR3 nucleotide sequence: TGTGCCAGCAGCCTAAATTTTAGGGCTTTCTTT.

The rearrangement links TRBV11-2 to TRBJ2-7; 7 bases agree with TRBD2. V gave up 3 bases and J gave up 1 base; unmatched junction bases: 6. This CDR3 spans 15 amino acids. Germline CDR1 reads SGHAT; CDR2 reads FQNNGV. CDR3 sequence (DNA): TGTGCCAGCAGCTTTGGCGGGAGTCTTTCCTACGAGCAGTACTTC. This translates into CASSFGGSLSYEQYF.

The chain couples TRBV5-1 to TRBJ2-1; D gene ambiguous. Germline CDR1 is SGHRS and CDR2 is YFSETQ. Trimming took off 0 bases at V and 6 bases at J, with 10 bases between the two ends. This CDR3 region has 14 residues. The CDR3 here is CASSLGLVINEQFF. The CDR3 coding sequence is TGCGCCAGCAGCTTGGGTCTAGTCATCAATGAGCAGTTCTTC.

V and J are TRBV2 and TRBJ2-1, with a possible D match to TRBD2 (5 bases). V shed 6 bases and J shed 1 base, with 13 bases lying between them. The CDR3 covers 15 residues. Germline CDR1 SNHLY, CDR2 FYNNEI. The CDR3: CASRRRVLSYNEQFF. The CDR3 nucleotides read TGTGCCAGCAGGCGGCGGGTACTATCCTACAATGAGCAGTTCTTC.

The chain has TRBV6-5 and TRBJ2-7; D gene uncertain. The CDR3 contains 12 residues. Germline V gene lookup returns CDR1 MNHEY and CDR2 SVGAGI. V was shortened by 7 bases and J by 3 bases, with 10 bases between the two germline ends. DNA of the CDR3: TGTGCCAGCACCGACGGAGTCTACGAGCAGTACTTC. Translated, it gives CASTDGVYEQYF.

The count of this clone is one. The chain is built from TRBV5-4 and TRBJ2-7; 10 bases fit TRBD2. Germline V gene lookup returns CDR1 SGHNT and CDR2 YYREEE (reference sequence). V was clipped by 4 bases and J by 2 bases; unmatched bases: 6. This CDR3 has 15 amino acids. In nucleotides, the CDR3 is TGTGCCAGCAGCCCCTGGAGCGGGAGGGCCTACGAGCAGTACTTC. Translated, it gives CASSPWSGRAYEQYF.

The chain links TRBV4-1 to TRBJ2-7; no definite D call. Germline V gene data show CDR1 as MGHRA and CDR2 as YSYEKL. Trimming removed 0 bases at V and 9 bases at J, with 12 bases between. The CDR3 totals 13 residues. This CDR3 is CASSQEVWVGQYF. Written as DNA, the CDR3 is TGCGCCAGCAGCCAAGAGGTTTGGGTAGGGCAGTACTTC.

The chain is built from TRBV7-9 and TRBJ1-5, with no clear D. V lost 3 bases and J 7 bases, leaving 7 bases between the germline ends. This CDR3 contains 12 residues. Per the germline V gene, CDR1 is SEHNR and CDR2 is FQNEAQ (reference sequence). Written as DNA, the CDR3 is TGTGCCAGCAGCTTGATGGCCCAGCCCCAGCATTTT. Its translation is CASSLMAQPQHF. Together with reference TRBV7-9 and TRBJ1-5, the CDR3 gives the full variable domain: DTGVSQNPRHKITKRGQNVTFRCDPISEHNRLYWYRQTLGQGPEFLTYFQNEAQLEKSRLLSDRFSAERPKGSFSTLEIQRTEQGDSAMYLCASSLMAQPQHFGDGTRLSIL.

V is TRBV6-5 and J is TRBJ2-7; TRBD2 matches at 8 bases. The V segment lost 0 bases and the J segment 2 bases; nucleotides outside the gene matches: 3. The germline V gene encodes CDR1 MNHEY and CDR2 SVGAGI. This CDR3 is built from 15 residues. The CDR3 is CASSYSAGGAYEQYF. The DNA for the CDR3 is TGTGCCAGCAGTTACTCGGCGGGGGGAGCCTACGAGCAGTACTTC.

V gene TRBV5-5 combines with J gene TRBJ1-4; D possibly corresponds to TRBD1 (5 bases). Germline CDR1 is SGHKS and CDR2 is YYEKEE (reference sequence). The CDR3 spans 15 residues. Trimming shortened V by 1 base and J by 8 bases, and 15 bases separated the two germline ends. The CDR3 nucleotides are TGTGCCAGCAGCTTGAGTCCCACCCGGGGGGAAAAACTGTTTTTT. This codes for CASSLSPTRGEKLFF.

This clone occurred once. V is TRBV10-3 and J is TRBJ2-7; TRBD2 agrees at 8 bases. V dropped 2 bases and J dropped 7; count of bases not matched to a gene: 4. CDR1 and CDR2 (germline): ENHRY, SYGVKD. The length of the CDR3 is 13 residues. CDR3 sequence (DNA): TGTGCCATCAGTGAGGGACTAGCAGGGGAGCAGTACTTC. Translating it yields CAISEGLAGEQYF.

The CDR3 protein is CASSEAGTNYGYTF. The CDR3 nucleotides are TGTGCCAGCAGTGAAGCAGGGACAAACTATGGCTACACCTTC. The chain employs TRBV6-1 and TRBJ1-2; possibly TRBD1 for D (6 bases). Germline V gene lookup returns CDR1 MNHNS and CDR2 SASEGT. The length of the CDR3 is 14 residues. Trimming left V 0 bases short and J 2 bases short, with 7 bases between.

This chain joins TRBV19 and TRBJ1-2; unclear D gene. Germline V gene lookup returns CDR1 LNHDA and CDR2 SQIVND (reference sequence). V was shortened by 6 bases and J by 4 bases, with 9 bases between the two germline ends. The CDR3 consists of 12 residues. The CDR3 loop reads CASSTQPYGYTF. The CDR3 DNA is TGTGCCAGTAGCACCCAACCCTATGGCTACACCTTC.

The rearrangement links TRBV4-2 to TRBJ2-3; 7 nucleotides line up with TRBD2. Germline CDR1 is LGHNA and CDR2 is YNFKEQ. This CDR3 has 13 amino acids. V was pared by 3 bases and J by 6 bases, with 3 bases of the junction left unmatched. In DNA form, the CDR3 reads TGTGCCAGCAGCCAGCCCGGGGGGGATACGCAGTATTTT. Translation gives CASSQPGGDTQYF.

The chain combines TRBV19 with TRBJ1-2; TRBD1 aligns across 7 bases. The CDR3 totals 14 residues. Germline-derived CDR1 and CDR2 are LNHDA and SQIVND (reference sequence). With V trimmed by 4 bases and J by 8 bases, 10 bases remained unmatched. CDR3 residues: CASSTGTAPSGYTF. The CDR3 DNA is TGTGCCAGTAGTACCGGGACAGCCCCCTCGGGCTACACCTTC.

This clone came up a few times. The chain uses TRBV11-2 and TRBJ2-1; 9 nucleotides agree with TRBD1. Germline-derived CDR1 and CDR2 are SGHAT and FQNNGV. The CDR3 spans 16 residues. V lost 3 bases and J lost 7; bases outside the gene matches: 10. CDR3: CASSFSGTGLRNEQFF. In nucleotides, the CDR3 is TGTGCCAGCAGCTTCTCCGGGACAGGGTTGAGAAATGAGCAGTTCTTC.

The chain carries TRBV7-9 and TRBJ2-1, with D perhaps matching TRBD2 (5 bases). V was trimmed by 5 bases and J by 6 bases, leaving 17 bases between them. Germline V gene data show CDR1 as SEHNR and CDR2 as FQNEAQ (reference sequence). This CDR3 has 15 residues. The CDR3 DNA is TGTGCCAGCAGCGCTGGACTTCGGAAGGTCAATGAGCAGTTCTTC. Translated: CASSAGLRKVNEQFF.